This TCR beta chain appears in the sequencing data of a study of blood T cells in healthy people across ages. V was pared by 0 bases and J by 0 bases, with 15 bases between. The CDR3 spans 17 residues. CDR1 and CDR2 from the germline V gene are SQVTM and ANQGSEA. Combining a sample-barcoded 5' primer with a J-beta primer mix, a second PCR ran for about 6 to 12 cycles. In TCRdb, the 5' RACE reads were re-called with MiXCR into one record per CDR3 protein. The table shows about 900,000 distinct CDR3 sequences, with 62% occurring only once. The clonotype comes from a young man in good health. V and J are TRBV29-1 and TRBJ1-3, with D unresolved. Sequences were obtained from blood. CDR3 DNA sequence: TGCAGCGTTGAAGATTACTCGGAGATCAACTCTGGAAACACCATATATTTT. Translated: CSVEDYSEINSGNTIYF.